These 30 T cell receptor beta chains were all obtained from the same sample, sequenced in a study of blood T cell repertoires in COVID-19 (dated by TCRdb to 2018 to 2021). The library was built by means of the immunoSEQ multiplex PCR assay. TCRdb limited this immuneACCESS table to in-frame rearrangements with V and J called. A share of clones is missing; checked studies link under half to unresolved V genes, and the rest is unexplained. Present in this sample are around 480,000 clones, roughly 87% of which were seen just once. 0.7% of the sample rests with the top ten. The sequenced material came from PBMCs or T cells enriched from blood (not recorded which). The receptors come from a woman aged 18-29 years who had recovered from COVID-19.

The chain links TRBV6-6 to TRBJ1-1; unclear D gene. V lost 6 bases, J lost 1 base, and 12 bases lay in between. Germline V gene data show CDR1 as MNHNY and CDR2 as SVGAGI (reference sequence). The CDR3 extends over 14 amino acids. The CDR3, as DNA: TGTGCCAGCAGGTCCGGAACAGAGAACACTGAAGCTTTCTTT. Amino acid sequence: CASRSGTENTEAFF.

This clone occurred a few times. This CDR3 reads CASSYTSGKATQYF. CDR3 nucleotides: TGTGCCAGCAGCTATACTAGCGGGAAGGCTACGCAGTATTTT. This sequence joins TRBV7-2 and TRBJ2-3; 10 positions match TRBD2. J gave up 8 bases and V 4 bases, and 6 bases lay outside the gene matches. The germline V gene encodes CDR1 SGHTA and CDR2 FQGNSA. This CDR3 has 14 amino acids.

The J gene is TRBJ2-3, the V gene TRBV4-1; tentatively, D is TRBD2 (6 bases). Trimming removed 1 base at V and 7 bases at J, with 9 bases between. Germline lookup yields CDR1 MGHRA and CDR2 YSYEKL. This CDR3 comprises 13 residues. The CDR3 sequence is CASSQARGNTQYF. Written as DNA, the CDR3 is TGCGCCAGCAGCCAAGCTCGGGGGAATACGCAGTATTTT.

CDR3 bases: TGTGCCAGCAGCCCCCGGGACAGGGGGGAGACCCAGTACTTC. It is translated as CASSPRDRGETQYF. The chain recombines TRBV7-6 with TRBJ2-5; 11 positions agree with TRBD1. CDR1 and CDR2 (germline): SGHVS, FNYEAQ. The CDR3 has 14 residues. The V gene end was trimmed by 5 bases and the J gene end by 5 bases; junction bases not matched to a gene: 4.

The chain couples TRBV3-1 (or the pseudogene TRBV3-2) to TRBJ1-3, with a possible D match to TRBD1 (5 bases). Germline CDR1 is LGHDT and CDR2 is YNNKEL (reference sequence). The V end was cut by 0 bases, the J end by 3 bases, with 12 bases between. This CDR3 is built from 16 residues. In DNA, the CDR3 is TGTGCCAGCAGCCAAGACCTAGCGGGGGATGGAAACACCATATATTTT. It yields the protein CASSQDLAGDGNTIYF.

This chain uses TRBV5-4 with TRBJ1-2; the D is unclear. V lost 4 bases to trimming and J lost 1 base, with 5 bases between them. CDR1 is SGHNT and CDR2 is YYREEE in the germline V gene (reference sequence). The CDR3 is made up of 12 amino acids. The CDR3 sequence: CASSAYNYGYTF. The CDR3 DNA reads as TGTGCCAGCAGCGCGTATAACTATGGCTACACCTTC. The entire variable domain, with the rest obtained from reference TRBV5-4 and TRBJ1-2, is as follows: ETGVTQSPTHLIKTRGQQVTLRCSSQSGHNTVSWYQQALGQGPQFIFQYYREEENGRGNFPPRFSGLQFPNYSSELNVNALELDDSALYLCASSAYNYGYTFGSGTRLTVV.

The rearrangement uses TRBV28 and TRBJ1-2, with TRBD1 matching 11 bases. Germline CDR1 reads MDHEN; CDR2 reads SYDVKM. After removal of 2 bases from V and 4 bases from J, the junction contained 9 bases not matched to a gene. The CDR3 has 17 residues. This CDR3 reads CASSLPGQGARGYGYTF. As DNA, the CDR3 is TGTGCCAGCAGTTTACCCGGACAGGGGGCGCGTGGCTATGGCTACACCTTC.

The V gene is TRBV25-1, the J gene TRBJ1-1; D unclear. With 4 bases removed from V and 3 bases from J, the gap between germline ends came to 9 bases. The CDR3 loop spans 13 amino acids. From germline, CDR1 is MGHDK and CDR2 SYGVNS. This CDR3 reads CASSATADTEAFF. In nucleotides, the CDR3 is TGTGCCAGCAGTGCTACAGCTGACACTGAAGCTTTCTTT.

This chain joins TRBV5-4 and TRBJ2-7; 10 bases line up with TRBD2. The length of the CDR3 is 14 residues. Germline V gene sequence: CDR1 SGHNT, CDR2 YYREEE (reference sequence). V shed 4 bases and J 5 bases; nucleotides not matched to a gene: 6. CDR3 amino acids: CASSLSGGAHEQYF. In DNA, the CDR3 is TGTGCCAGCAGCCTAAGCGGGGGGGCCCACGAGCAGTACTTC.

This chain connects TRBV27 to TRBJ2-7, with TRBD1 identical over 8 bases. Germline loops: CDR1 MNHEY, CDR2 SMNVEV (reference sequence). This CDR3 has 17 amino acids. J gave up 6 bases and V 5 bases, and 18 bases lay outside the gene matches. The CDR3 coding sequence is TGTGCCAGCAGTAGGGGTGGGTCCGTGACAGGGGAAGGCGAGCAGTACTTC. Translated, it gives CASSRGGSVTGEGEQYF.

The chain has TRBV28 and TRBJ2-7; maybe TRBD1 (5 bases). The ends were cut back, 4 bases at V and 3 bases at J, with 16 bases in the middle. The germline CDR1 and CDR2 sequences are MDHEN and SYDVKM. The CDR3 sequence is 15 residues long. CDR3 DNA sequence: TGTGCCAGCAGTTCCCCCGGACAAAGGGACTACGAGCAGTACTTC. Translation gives CASSSPGQRDYEQYF.

As DNA, the CDR3 is TGTGCCAGCAGCGCCCGGACAGGGTTCCTCTCTGGAAACACCATATATTTT. Its protein product is CASSARTGFLSGNTIYF. The rearrangement links TRBV21-1 to TRBJ1-3; the D segment call TRBD1 is taken from the table without a DNA check. TRBV21-1 counts as a pseudogene. This CDR3 region has 17 residues.

V usage is TRBV5-6 and J usage is TRBJ2-1, with a tentative D call TRBD2 (5 bases). The length of the CDR3 is 11 residues. Germline lookup yields CDR1 SGHDT and CDR2 YYEEEE. V lost 4 bases to trimming and J lost 7 bases, with 6 bases between them. The CDR3, as DNA: TGTGCCAGCAGCACGGGGAATGAGCAGTTCTTC. This codes for CASSTGNEQFF.

The J gene is TRBJ1-4, the V gene TRBV9; 11 bases map to TRBD1. Trimming cost V 3 bases and J 8 bases; bases outside gene matches: 3. Germline V gene data show CDR1 as SGDLS and CDR2 as YYNGEE. This CDR3 region has 14 residues. CDR3 sequence reads: CASSAGTGGEKLFF. The CDR3, as DNA: TGTGCCAGCAGCGCCGGGACAGGGGGGGAAAAACTGTTTTTT.

This clone was detected only once. The gene calls are TRBV2 and TRBJ1-2; a weak D match, TRBD1 (5 bases). The CDR3 is 13 residues long. Looked up from germline, CDR1 is SNHLY and CDR2 is FYNNEI. Trimming removed 6 bases from V and 2 bases from J, with 10 bases in between. The CDR3: CASRDTINYGYTF. Written as DNA, the CDR3 is TGTGCCAGCAGGGACACTATAAACTATGGCTACACCTTC. The complete variable domain, with remaining parts taken from reference TRBV2 and TRBJ1-2, reads EPEVTQTPSHQVTQMGQEVILRCVPISNHLYFYWYRQILGQKVEFLVSFYNNEISEKSEIFDDQFSVERPDGSNFTLKIRSTKLEDSAMYFCASRDTINYGYTFGSGTRLTVV.

The V gene is TRBV4-1, the J gene TRBJ1-5; D not resolved. CDR1 MGHRA and CDR2 YSYEKL come from the germline V gene. The CDR3 sequence is 16 residues long. The V and J ends lost 1 base and 2 bases respectively, with 12 bases between them. CDR3 sequence reads: CASSQGLVVGNQPQHF. Written as DNA, the CDR3 is TGCGCCAGCAGCCAAGGGTTGGTGGTAGGCAATCAGCCCCAGCATTTT.

The chain uses TRBV6-9 and TRBJ1-1; TRBD1 aligns across 8 bases. CDR3 length: 15 residues. Germline values: CDR1 MNHGY, CDR2 SVAAGI. V lost 6 bases, J lost 2 bases, and 8 bases stayed unmatched. CDR3 in DNA: TGTGCCAGCAGGTGGACAGGGTCAATAAACACTGAAGCTTTCTTT. Translation: CASRWTGSINTEAFF.

This CDR3 is CASSSPRGARSYNEQFF. DNA for the CDR3: TGTGCCAGCAGCTCCCCCCGCGGGGCCCGCTCCTACAATGAGCAGTTCTTC. The V and J genes are TRBV5-4 and TRBJ2-1, with D perhaps TRBD2 (6 bases). Trimming removed 3 bases from V and 0 bases from J, with 16 bases in between. CDR3 length: 17 amino acids. CDR1 and CDR2 from the germline V gene are SGHNT and YYREEE (reference sequence).

The chain links TRBV5-1 to TRBJ2-7; 10 bases match TRBD1. Germline CDR1 SGHRS, CDR2 YFSETQ. The V gene end was trimmed by 0 bases and the J gene end by 5 bases; junction bases not matched to a gene: 5. The CDR3 has 15 residues. CDR3: CASSLGGTGEDEQYF. As DNA, the CDR3 is TGCGCCAGCAGCTTGGGGGGGACAGGGGAGGACGAGCAGTACTTC.

This clone was counted a single time. The chain recombines TRBV11-2 with TRBJ2-3, with D tentatively TRBD2 (7 bases). V was pared by 5 bases and J by 5 bases, with 11 bases between. Germline V gene lookup returns CDR1 SGHAT and CDR2 FQNNGV. CDR3 length equals 13 residues. This CDR3 is CASSPRGGDTQYF. For the CDR3, the DNA is TGTGCCAGCAGCCCAAGGGGGGGAGATACGCAGTATTTT.

V gene TRBV28 combines with J gene TRBJ2-1, with D uncertain. The CDR3 covers 14 residues. Germline CDR1 MDHEN, CDR2 SYDVKM. Trimming left V 2 bases short and J 5 bases short, with 10 bases between. The CDR3, as DNA: TGTGCCAGCAGTTTAACGAGCCGTCACAATGAGCAGTTCTTC. Its protein product is CASSLTSRHNEQFF.

This rearrangement joins TRBV29-1 to TRBJ2-7; the match to TRBD2 covers 7 bases. CDR3 length: 12 amino acids. Germline CDR1 is SQVTM and CDR2 is ANQGSEA. V gave up 6 bases and J gave up 6 bases; unmatched junction bases: 8. CDR3 DNA: TGCAGCGTCCTTGGGGGGGACGGCGAGCAGTACTTC. Its protein product is CSVLGGDGEQYF.

The rearrangement links TRBV2 to TRBJ2-7, with D perhaps matching TRBD1 (5 bases). V was pared by 8 bases and J by 0 bases, with 14 bases between. The CDR3 length is 14 residues. The germline V gene encodes CDR1 SNHLY and CDR2 FYNNEI. The CDR3 DNA is TGTGCCAGCCACGAGACAGTTTACTCCTACGAGCAGTACTTC. Its translation: CASHETVYSYEQYF.

This clone came up a few times. This rearrangement joins TRBV27 to TRBJ1-2; 10 positions match TRBD1. In germline, CDR1 is MNHEY, CDR2 SMNVEV (reference sequence). After removal of 6 bases from V and 7 bases from J, the junction contained 14 bases not matched to a gene. This CDR3 is built from 16 residues. The CDR3 nucleotides read TGTGCCAGCAGCCACGGGACAGGGACAGGGGCTGGTGGCTACACCTTC. As protein: CASSHGTGTGAGGYTF.

This chain joins TRBV27 and TRBJ2-7; tentatively, D is TRBD1 (6 bases). V lost 8 bases and J lost 4, with 21 bases in between. Germline lookup yields CDR1 MNHEY and CDR2 SMNVEV (reference sequence). The CDR3 has 15 residues. CDR3 coding DNA: TGTGCCAGCCGCCCTCGGGCAGGGGAAGGTTACGAGCAGTACTTC. This encodes CASRPRAGEGYEQYF.

This chain links TRBV5-6 with TRBJ1-6; possible D gene TRBD1, 5 bases. Germline CDR1 and CDR2: SGHDT and YYEEEE. The V and J ends lost 5 bases and 10 bases respectively, with 16 bases between them. The CDR3 sequence is 14 residues long. As DNA, the CDR3 is TGTGCCAGCAGGTCTTTTACGCAGGGCTCACCCCTCCACTTT. Translation: CASRSFTQGSPLHF. Together with reference TRBV5-6 and TRBJ1-6, the CDR3 gives the full variable domain: DAGVTQSPTHLIKTRGQQVTLRCSPKSGHDTVSWYQQALGQGPQFIFQYYEEEERQRGNFPDRFSGHQFPNYSSELNVNALLLGDSALYLCASRSFTQGSPLHFGNGTRLTVT.

The rearrangement links TRBV10-2 to TRBJ2-7; tentatively, D is TRBD1 (5 bases). Trimming pared 8 bases from V and 6 bases from J, leaving 11 bases between. CDR1 is WSHSY, CDR2 SAAADI, per germline. The CDR3 spans 11 residues. CDR3 sequence (DNA): TGCGCCAGCCGACAGAGTGGCGAGCAGTACTTC. Encoded protein: CASRQSGEQYF.

The count of this clone is one. This chain joins TRBV5-1 and TRBJ1-2, with a possible D match to TRBD1 (5 bases). CDR1 and CDR2 from the germline V gene are SGHRS and YFSETQ. Trimming shortened V by 2 bases and J by 8 bases, and 13 bases separated the two germline ends. The CDR3 loop spans 13 amino acids. CDR3 in amino acids: CASSFGSGLGYTF. CDR3 bases: TGCGCCAGCAGCTTCGGTTCAGGGTTGGGCTACACCTTC.

The rearrangement joins TRBV7-9 to TRBJ1-1; D is ambiguous. Trimming took off 1 base at V and 11 bases at J, with 14 bases between the two ends. The germline CDR1 and CDR2 sequences are SEHNR and FQNEAQ (reference sequence). The CDR3 runs 13 residues. The CDR3 bases are TGTGCCAGCAGCTTAGATGGGGAGTCGAGGGCTTTCTTT. Its protein is CASSLDGESRAFF.

The chain links TRBV7-2 to TRBJ1-2; 8 positions agree with TRBD1. There are 12 residues in the CDR3. Germline values: CDR1 SGHTA, CDR2 FQGNSA. Trimming removed 5 bases from V and 8 bases from J; junction bases left unmatched: 4. This chain's CDR3 is CASSLDREGYTF. The CDR3 region has the DNA TGTGCCAGCAGCCTGGACAGGGAAGGCTACACCTTC.